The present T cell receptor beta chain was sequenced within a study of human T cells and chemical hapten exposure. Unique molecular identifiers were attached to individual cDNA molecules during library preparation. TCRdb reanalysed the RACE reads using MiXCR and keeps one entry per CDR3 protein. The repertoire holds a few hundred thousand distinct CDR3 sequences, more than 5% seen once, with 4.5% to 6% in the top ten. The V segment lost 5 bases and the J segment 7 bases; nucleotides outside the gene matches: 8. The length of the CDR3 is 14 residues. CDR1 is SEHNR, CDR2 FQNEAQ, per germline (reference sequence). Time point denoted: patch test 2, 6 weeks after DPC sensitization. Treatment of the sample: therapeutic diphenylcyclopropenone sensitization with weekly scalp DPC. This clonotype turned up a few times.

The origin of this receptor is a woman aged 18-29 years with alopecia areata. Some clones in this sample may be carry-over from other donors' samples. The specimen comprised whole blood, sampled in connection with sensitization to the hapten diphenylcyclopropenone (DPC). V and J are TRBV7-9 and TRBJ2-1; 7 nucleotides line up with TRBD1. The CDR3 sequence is CASSRKTGENEQFF. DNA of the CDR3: TGTGCCAGCAGCCGAAAAACAGGGGAAAATGAGCAGTTCTTC.